This T cell receptor beta chain was found in a study of regulatory T cells in long-lasting Graves disease. Turning to the study itself: Prior antithyroid drug treatment in newly diagnosed Graves' patients lasted under 3 months.

Time point indicated: newly diagnosed GD, antithyroid drugs for less than 3 months. After RNA was extracted from PBMCs, the TCR library was made from it. In its sample, this clonotype was seen many times. Its antigen is undetermined. Trimming took 5 bases from V and 3 from J, leaving 13 bases between them. From germline, CDR1 is SGHNT and CDR2 YENEEA. The CDR3 has 15 residues. Combining iRepertoire HTBI primers with Arm-PCR of CDR3 regions, the authors built TCR beta libraries. TCRdb called the multiplex PCR reads again in MiXCR, with one record for every CDR3 protein. The sample lists roughly 530,000 distinct CDR3 sequences, more than 15% occurring once. Study results and caveats: The study found TRBV28, TRBJ1-2 and TRBJ2-5 favored in persistent disease. More public clonotypes were shared by persistent patients (about 2,700) than by new patients (under 1,000).

This sample was also put to use in a study of T cells in Graves' hyperthyroidism and ophthalmopathy.

The gene calls are TRBV11-3 and TRBJ1-4; D is undetermined. The sequence was obtained from a woman aged 35-65 years with Graves disease. The sample was peripheral blood mononuclear cells (PBMCs), taken at new diagnosis, from a patient treated with antithyroid drugs. Here the CDR3 reads CASSKTGRSNEKLFF. CDR3 nucleotide sequence: TGTGCCAGCAGCAAGACGGGGAGGTCTAATGAAAAACTGTTTTTT.